These 21 T cell receptor beta chains originate from one sample sequenced in a study of blood T cell repertoires in COVID-19. The assay was immunoSEQ multiplex PCR, and TCRdb's table has in-frame clones only and misses some. The sample holds fewer than 400,000 clones; around 87% are singletons and the top ten take about 3%. The specimen was peripheral blood. These receptors were obtained from a human donor in a cohort sampled during active COVID-19.

J is TRBJ2-1 and V is TRBV3-1 (or the pseudogene TRBV3-2), with D unresolved. Germline lookup yields CDR1 LGHDT and CDR2 YNNKEL (reference sequence). V dropped 4 bases and J dropped 7 bases, with 11 bases sitting between them. This CDR3 comprises 13 residues. CDR3 bases: TGTGCCAGCAGCCGATTACAGAGTAATGAGCAGTTCTTC. Translating it yields CASSRLQSNEQFF.

Here the CDR3 DNA reads TGTGCCAGCAGCTCCCGTCGGGACCAACCGGGGGACACTGAAGCTTTCTTT. As protein: CASSSRRDQPGDTEAFF. The chain recombines TRBV7-9 with TRBJ1-1, with a weak D call TRBD1 (5 bases). Per the germline V gene, CDR1 is SEHNR and CDR2 is FQNEAQ (reference sequence). Trimming took off 4 bases at V and 3 bases at J, with 21 bases between the two ends. CDR3 length: 17 residues.

The V and J genes are TRBV14 and TRBJ1-2; D is perhaps TRBD1 (6 bases). Germline CDR1 and CDR2: SGHDN and FVKESK. V was shortened by 2 bases and J by 4 bases, with 14 bases between the two germline ends. There are 15 residues in the CDR3. The CDR3 nucleotides are TGTGCCAGCAGCCAATACTCGACAGGACTCTATGGCTACACCTTC. It translates to CASSQYSTGLYGYTF. Looking up the rest from reference TRBV14 and TRBJ1-2 gives the full variable domain: EAGVTQFPSHSVIEKGQTVTLRCDPISGHDNLYWYRRVMGKEIKFLLHFVKESKQDESGMPNNRFLAERTGGTYSTLKVQPAELEDSGVYFCASSQYSTGLYGYTFGSGTRLTVV.

The chain carries TRBV29-1 and TRBJ2-5; 9 nucleotides agree with TRBD2. There are 15 residues in the CDR3. With 4 bases clipped from V and 9 bases from J, the junction kept 15 bases outside the gene matches. Germline CDR1 is SQVTM and CDR2 is ANQGSEA. The CDR3 DNA is TGCAGCGTTGTAGGCGGGAGGGATGATCGGAGGCCCCAGTACTTC. Encoded protein: CSVVGGRDDRRPQYF.

V and J are TRBV28 and TRBJ2-6, with D possibly matching TRBD1 (5 bases). Germline CDR1 MDHEN, CDR2 SYDVKM. This CDR3 comprises 15 residues. With 8 bases removed from V and 0 bases from J, the gap between germline ends came to 11 bases. The CDR3 is CASQGYGSGANVLTF. For the CDR3, the DNA is TGTGCCAGCCAGGGATATGGCTCTGGGGCCAACGTCCTGACTTTC.

In its sample, this clone was seen a few times. The chain recombines TRBV5-4 with TRBJ1-1, with a possible D match to TRBD1 (5 bases). CDR3 length equals 14 residues. Germline CDR1 SGHNT, CDR2 YYREEE (reference sequence). The V end lost 4 bases, the J end lost 5 bases, and 15 bases lay between the germline ends. CDR3 protein: CASSLDSIGTEAFF. Written as DNA, the CDR3 is TGTGCCAGCAGCCTCGACAGCATCGGAACTGAAGCTTTCTTT.

The rearrangement links TRBV24-1 to TRBJ2-1; TRBD2 agrees at 8 bases. The CDR3 is made up of 14 amino acids. Per the germline V gene, CDR1 is KGHDR and CDR2 is SFDVKD. With 3 bases clipped from V and 12 bases from J, the junction kept 9 bases outside the gene matches. DNA for the CDR3: TGTGCCACCAGTGATAGCGGGAGCCCCGCGGGGCAGTTCTTC. Amino acids: CATSDSGSPAGQFF.

The genes are TRBV7-6 and TRBJ2-7; TRBD1 matches 10 bases. This CDR3 is built from 15 residues. Per germline, CDR1 SGHVS and CDR2 FNYEAQ. V shed 3 bases and J 4 bases; nucleotides not matched to a gene: 6. CDR3 amino acids: CASSLGQGILYEQYF. CDR3 sequence (DNA): TGTGCCAGCAGCTTGGGACAGGGGATCCTTTACGAGCAGTACTTC.

This chain's CDR3 is CASSFRDGGNEQYF. In nucleotides, the CDR3 is TGCGCCAGCAGCTTCCGGGACGGGGGAAACGAGCAGTACTTC. The chain recombines TRBV5-1 with TRBJ2-7, with D perhaps matching TRBD2 (6 bases). Germline lookup yields CDR1 SGHRS and CDR2 YFSETQ. CDR3 length: 14 amino acids. The V end lost 2 bases, the J end lost 5 bases, and 14 bases lay between the germline ends.

The chain joins TRBV28 to TRBJ2-3, with 7 bases identical to TRBD2. This CDR3 comprises 15 residues. V lost 6 bases to trimming and J lost 3 bases; unmatched junction nucleotides: 9. Germline assignment: CDR1 MDHEN and CDR2 SYDVKM. The CDR3 nucleotides read TGTGCCAGCAGCCAAACAGGACTAGTAACAGATACGCAGTATTTT. Translating gives CASSQTGLVTDTQYF.

The V call is TRBV7-2, the J call TRBJ1-5; 8 bases are shared with TRBD1. The germline CDR1 and CDR2 sequences are SGHTA and FQGNSA. The V and J ends lost 3 bases and 3 bases, in that order; junction bases with no gene match: 4. This CDR3 spans 15 amino acids. The CDR3 DNA is TGTGCCAGCAGCTTTCGGACAGGGAACAATCAGCCCCAGCATTTT. It codes for CASSFRTGNNQPQHF.

The V gene is TRBV19, the J gene TRBJ1-6, with D perhaps TRBD1 (6 bases). V was clipped by 6 bases and J by 10 bases, with 16 bases between them. Looked up from germline, CDR1 is LNHDA and CDR2 is SQIVND (reference sequence). This CDR3 has 14 amino acids. CDR3 sequence (DNA): TGTGCCAGTAGCCCTACAGGGCCCGGCTCACCCCTCCACTTT. This codes for CASSPTGPGSPLHF.

The genes are TRBV4-1 and TRBJ2-1, with a tentative D call TRBD2 (6 bases). Germline values: CDR1 MGHRA, CDR2 YSYEKL. Deletions cut 1 base from V and 2 bases from J, with 18 bases between. This CDR3 is 18 amino acids long. The CDR3 is CASSQGGDLKIPYNEQFF. CDR3 DNA: TGCGCCAGCAGCCAAGGGGGGGACCTAAAGATACCCTACAATGAGCAGTTCTTC.

The chain employs TRBV10-1 and TRBJ2-1; D perhaps matches TRBD1 (5 bases). The CDR3 contains 14 residues. The V end was cut by 4 bases, the J end by 2 bases, with 9 bases between. Germline CDR1 WNHNN, CDR2 SYGVQD (reference sequence). The CDR3 spells CASSGGTTYNEQFF. In DNA, the CDR3 is TGCGCCAGCAGTGGGGGCACAACCTACAATGAGCAGTTCTTC.

This clone was observed a handful of times. V gene TRBV27 combines with J gene TRBJ1-5; 7 bases align to TRBD1. J lost 6 bases, V lost 4 bases, and 3 bases had no gene match. CDR1 MNHEY and CDR2 SMNVEV come from the germline V gene (reference sequence). The CDR3 extends over 13 amino acids. The CDR3 DNA is TGTGCCAGCAGTTCCCACAGGGGTCAGCCCCAGCATTTT. It codes for CASSSHRGQPQHF.

The sample holds a few counts of this clone. The CDR3 DNA is TGCGCCAGCAGCCTCCGGGGGGATACGCAGTATTTT. Protein: CASSLRGDTQYF. V is TRBV4-1 and J is TRBJ2-3; D may be TRBD2 (6 bases). The germline gives CDR1 MGHRA, CDR2 YSYEKL. The V gene lost 4 bases and the J gene lost 6 bases, with 8 bases spanning the gap. The CDR3 is 12 amino acids.

The chain employs TRBV14 and TRBJ2-2; tentative D call: TRBD1 (7 bases). Germline CDR1 SGHDN, CDR2 FVKESK. Trimming left V 1 base short and J 2 bases short, with 17 bases between. The CDR3 runs 18 residues. The CDR3 here is CASSQAFFRGVNTGELFF. The CDR3, as DNA: TGTGCCAGCAGCCAAGCATTCTTCAGGGGGGTTAACACCGGGGAGCTGTTTTTT.

V gene TRBV11-2 combines with J gene TRBJ2-1; 7 bases are shared with TRBD1. The CDR3 consists of 16 residues. The ends lost 1 base at V and 1 base at J; junction bases unmatched: 4. Germline assignment: CDR1 SGHAT and CDR2 FQNNGV. The CDR3 region is CASSLGQGDSYNEQFF. Here the CDR3 DNA reads TGTGCCAGCAGCTTAGGGCAGGGGGATTCCTACAATGAGCAGTTCTTC. Drawing the rest from reference TRBV11-2 and TRBJ2-1, the complete variable domain is EAGVAQSPRYKIIEKRQSVAFWCNPISGHATLYWYQQILGQGPKLLIQFQNNGVVDDSQLPKDRFSAERLKGVDSTLKIQPAKLEDSAVYLCASSLGQGDSYNEQFFGPGTRLTVL.

This chain links TRBV7-9 with TRBJ1-5; no clear D gene. Per the germline V gene, CDR1 is SEHNR and CDR2 is FQNEAQ (reference sequence). V lost 6 bases to trimming and J lost 0 bases, with 3 bases between them. The CDR3 consists of 12 residues. The CDR3 is CASRYSNQPQHF. CDR3 nucleotides: TGTGCCAGCAGGTATAGCAATCAGCCCCAGCATTTT.

The chain combines TRBV5-1 with TRBJ1-2; 7 bases agree with TRBD1. Germline values: CDR1 SGHRS, CDR2 YFSETQ. The CDR3 spans 16 residues. Trimming cost V 4 bases and J 5 bases; bases outside gene matches: 14. CDR3 region: CASSKTGSTTSYGYTF. CDR3 bases: TGCGCCAGCAGCAAGACAGGGTCCACCACCTCTTATGGCTACACCTTC. Drawing the rest from reference TRBV5-1 and TRBJ1-2, the complete variable domain is KAGVTQTPRYLIKTRGQQVTLSCSPISGHRSVSWYQQTPGQGLQFLFEYFSETQRNKGNFPGRFSGRQFSNSRSEMNVSTLELGDSALYLCASSKTGSTTSYGYTFGSGTRLTVV.

V usage is TRBV10-3 and J usage is TRBJ1-4; D remains unclear. CDR3 size: 14 residues. The ends were cut back, 7 bases at V and 3 bases at J, with 12 bases in the middle. Germline V gene sequence: CDR1 ENHRY, CDR2 SYGVKD. The chain's CDR3 is CAITKGGANEKLFF. The CDR3 region has the DNA TGTGCCATCACTAAGGGCGGGGCTAATGAAAAACTGTTTTTT.